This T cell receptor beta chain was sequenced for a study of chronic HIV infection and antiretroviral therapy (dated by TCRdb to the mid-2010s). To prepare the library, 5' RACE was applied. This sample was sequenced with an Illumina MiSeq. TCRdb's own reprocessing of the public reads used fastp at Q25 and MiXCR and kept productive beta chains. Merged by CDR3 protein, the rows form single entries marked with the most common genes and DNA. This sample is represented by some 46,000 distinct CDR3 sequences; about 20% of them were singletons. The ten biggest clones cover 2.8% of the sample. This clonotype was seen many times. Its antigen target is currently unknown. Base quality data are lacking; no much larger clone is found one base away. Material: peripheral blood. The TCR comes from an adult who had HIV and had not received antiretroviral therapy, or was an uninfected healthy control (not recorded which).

The bases are TGTGCCAGCAGTACAACTAGGTCTGGGGCCAACGTCCTGACTTTC. Its product reads: CASSTTRSGANVLTF. The sequence joins TRBV2 to TRBJ2-6; 5 matching bases give a weak D call of TRBD2. From its cysteine to its phenylalanine, the CDR3 spans 15 amino acids. The entry retains the CDR3 DNA only, 45 bases that are in frame from base 1. CDR1 SNHLY and CDR2 FYNNEI are derived from the germline V gene. A distance of 9 bases separates the germline ends of V and J, which lose 5 bases and 1 base respectively.